A selection of T cell receptor beta chains follows, all from one sample in a study of T cell repertoires in cytomegalovirus infection. TCRdb reprocessed the reads with MiXCR, giving one entry per CDR3 protein. The data contain under 300,000 distinct CDR3 sequences, about 12% of them singletons. The sequenced sample consisted of PBMCs. The receptors here all came from a human donor in good health (CMV status not recorded). Some clones in this sample may be carry-over from other donors' samples. Both conserved end residues are part of each CDR3. A D gene is named only where the DNA matches it firmly. Size values are once, few and many counts, or a class for expanded clones, and some rows have none.

v_call: TRBV7-2; j_call: TRBJ1-6; d_call: -; clone_size: many; cdr3_nt: TGTGCCACAGGACACTCCCCGAAAAATTCACCCCTCCACTTT; cdr3_aa: CATGHSPKNSPLHF
v_call: TRBV14; j_call: TRBJ2-7; d_call: TRBD2; clone_size: few; cdr3_nt: TGTGCCAGCAGCTCCTTAGCGGGGGGGCCCTACGAGCAGTACTTC; cdr3_aa: CASSSLAGGPYEQYF
v_call: TRBV5-4; j_call: TRBJ2-5; d_call: -; clone_size: many; cdr3_nt: TGTGCCAGCAGAACAAACTATCAAGAGACCCAGTACTTC; cdr3_aa: CASRTNYQETQYF
v_call: TRBV6-8; j_call: TRBJ2-3; d_call: TRBD1; clone_size: -; cdr3_nt: TGTGCCAGCAGCCCCGGGACAGCTAGCACAGATACGCAGTATTTT; cdr3_aa: CASSPGTASTDTQYF
v_call: TRBV19; j_call: TRBJ1-1; d_call: -; clone_size: many; cdr3_nt: TGTGCCAGTACCGGGGGACGGGGCCCCTACACTGAAGCTTTCTTT; cdr3_aa: CASTGGRGPYTEAFF
v_call: TRBV4-1; j_call: TRBJ1-6; d_call: -; clone_size: many; cdr3_nt: TGCGCCAGCAGCCTCGCTTGGGAGACAGGTGCAATTTCCCTCCACTTT; cdr3_aa: CASSLAWETGAISLHF
v_call: TRBV7-2; j_call: TRBJ2-1; d_call: -; clone_size: many; cdr3_nt: TGTGCCAGCAGCCGGAATACTGAGCAGTTCTTC; cdr3_aa: CASSRNTEQFF
v_call: TRBV12-3/TRBV12-4; j_call: TRBJ2-3; d_call: TRBD2; clone_size: many; cdr3_nt: TGTGCCAGCCGACTAGCGGGAGTACCAGATACGCAGTATTTT; cdr3_aa: CASRLAGVPDTQYF
v_call: TRBV27; j_call: TRBJ2-1; d_call: TRBD2; clone_size: many; cdr3_nt: TGTGCCAGCAGTTTATCGAGCGGGAGCTACAATGAGCAGTTCTTC; cdr3_aa: CASSLSSGSYNEQFF
v_call: TRBV7-2; j_call: TRBJ2-5; d_call: -; clone_size: many; cdr3_nt: TGTGCCAGCAGCCCACCGGGCAGGGTAGTAGCAGAGACCCAGTACTTC; cdr3_aa: CASSPPGRVVAETQYF
v_call: TRBV6-2/TRBV6-3; j_call: TRBJ1-1; d_call: -; clone_size: many; cdr3_nt: TGTGCCAGCAACGGAATAAACACTGAAGCTTTCTTT; cdr3_aa: CASNGINTEAFF
v_call: TRBV6-5; j_call: TRBJ1-1; d_call: -; clone_size: -; cdr3_nt: TGTGCCAGCAGTTACTCGATCGACGGGCTGGGCACTGAAGCTTTCTTT; cdr3_aa: CASSYSIDGLGTEAFF
v_call: TRBV29-1; j_call: TRBJ2-2; d_call: -; clone_size: many; cdr3_nt: TGCAGCGTTGAACCTCGAACAGGGAACACCGGGGAGCTGTTTTTT; cdr3_aa: CSVEPRTGNTGELFF
v_call: TRBV5-6; j_call: TRBJ2-7; d_call: -; clone_size: -; cdr3_nt: TGTGCCAGCAGCGGACAAGCGGGACACCCTCTCGAGCAGTACTTC; cdr3_aa: CASSGQAGHPLEQYF
v_call: TRBV2; j_call: TRBJ2-3; d_call: -; clone_size: many; cdr3_nt: TGTGCCAGCAGTGAAAGTCAGGGGAGGGCAGATACGCAGTATTTT; cdr3_aa: CASSESQGRADTQYF
v_call: TRBV19; j_call: TRBJ1-2; d_call: -; clone_size: few; cdr3_nt: TGTGCCAGTAGTACGCTCCGGGACCCCAGGGGCTACACCTTC; cdr3_aa: CASSTLRDPRGYTF
v_call: TRBV29-1; j_call: TRBJ2-5; d_call: TRBD2; clone_size: few; cdr3_nt: TGCAGCGTGCAACCGGGACTAGGTCCTCAGACCCAGTACTTC; cdr3_aa: CSVQPGLGPQTQYF
v_call: TRBV7-8; j_call: TRBJ2-1; d_call: -; clone_size: many; cdr3_nt: TGTGCCAGCAGCTTAAGAGAGAGCTCCTACAATGAGCAGTTCTTC; cdr3_aa: CASSLRESSYNEQFF
v_call: TRBV6-6; j_call: TRBJ2-1; d_call: -; clone_size: -; cdr3_nt: TGTGCCAGCAGTTACACAGGCTACGATGAGCAGTTCTTC; cdr3_aa: CASSYTGYDEQFF
v_call: TRBV28; j_call: TRBJ1-1; d_call: -; clone_size: -; cdr3_nt: TGTGCCAGCAGTTTTAGCGGAACGGGGAACACTGAAGCTTTCTTT; cdr3_aa: CASSFSGTGNTEAFF
v_call: TRBV6-1; j_call: TRBJ1-5; d_call: -; clone_size: many; cdr3_nt: TGTGCCAGCAGTTCGCAAGCTAGCAATCAGCCCCAGCATTTT; cdr3_aa: CASSSQASNQPQHF
v_call: TRBV6-2/TRBV6-3; j_call: TRBJ1-2; d_call: -; clone_size: many; cdr3_nt: TGTGCCAGCAGTTACTCGCGGGCAGAACTCTATGGCTACACCTTC; cdr3_aa: CASSYSRAELYGYTF
v_call: TRBV12-3/TRBV12-4; j_call: TRBJ2-3; d_call: -; clone_size: -; cdr3_nt: TGTGCCAGCAGTTCCGGGCCCCGGGGCACAGATACGCAGTATTTT; cdr3_aa: CASSSGPRGTDTQYF
v_call: TRBV12-3/TRBV12-4; j_call: TRBJ2-7; d_call: TRBD2; clone_size: many; cdr3_nt: TGTGCCAGCAGTTTGCGGGAGTATGGCGAGCAGTACTTC; cdr3_aa: CASSLREYGEQYF
v_call: TRBV20-1; j_call: TRBJ2-1; d_call: TRBD2; clone_size: many; cdr3_nt: TGCAGTGCTAGGACTAGCGGGCCCTACAATGAGCAGTTCTTC; cdr3_aa: CSARTSGPYNEQFF
v_call: TRBV7-2; j_call: TRBJ1-6; d_call: TRBD1; clone_size: many; cdr3_nt: TGTGCCAGCAGCTTAGGCCCAGGGGGCAATTCACCCCTCCACTTT; cdr3_aa: CASSLGPGGNSPLHF
v_call: TRBV27; j_call: TRBJ1-1; d_call: -; clone_size: -; cdr3_nt: TGTGCCAGCAGTCCCCTCCTCGTTGGGGATAACACTGAAGCTTTCTTT; cdr3_aa: CASSPLLVGDNTEAFF
v_call: TRBV19; j_call: TRBJ2-6; d_call: -; clone_size: many; cdr3_nt: TGTGCCACCGCTTCTTCTACTGGGGCCAACGTCCTGACTTTC; cdr3_aa: CATASSTGANVLTF
v_call: TRBV5-4; j_call: TRBJ1-1; d_call: -; clone_size: -; cdr3_nt: TGTGCCAGCAGCTCGAAACAGGGGAACACTGAAGCTTTCTTT; cdr3_aa: CASSSKQGNTEAFF